Sequencing of this T cell receptor beta chain was carried out in a study of T cell repertoires in cytomegalovirus infection. The germline V gene has CDR1 SGHRS and CDR2 YFSETQ. This CDR3 has 13 residues. The V and J ends lost 4 bases and 3 bases respectively, with 11 bases between them. This clonotype was seen many times. TCRdb used MiXCR to reprocess the reads, holding one entry per CDR3 protein. The sample carries approximately 490,000 distinct CDR3 sequences, about 11% recorded once. What was sequenced was PBMCs. The sequence derives from a human donor in good health (CMV status not recorded). Some clones in this sample may be carry-over from other donors' samples. The chain carries TRBV5-1 and TRBJ2-7; D unresolved. CDR3 in amino acids: CASSPRTDYEQYF. The DNA of the CDR3 is TGCGCCAGCAGCCCCCGGACGGACTACGAGCAGTACTTC. The entire variable domain, with the rest obtained from reference TRBV5-1 and TRBJ2-7, is as follows: KAGVTQTPRYLIKTRGQQVTLSCSPISGHRSVSWYQQTPGQGLQFLFEYFSETQRNKGNFPGRFSGRQFSNSRSEMNVSTLELGDSALYLCASSPRTDYEQYFGPGTRLTVT.